The 21 T cell receptor beta chains reported below all come from one sample, sequenced in a study of somatic mutations in cytotoxic T cells in rheumatoid arthritis. Sequenced by immunoSEQ multiplex PCR; TCRdb stores in-frame clones only, minus some. This table holds some 35,000 clones, about 80% found once. The sequencing sample was made of CD8+ T cells sorted from blood. These receptors all come from a man aged 40-49 years in good health.

The gene calls are TRBV19 and TRBJ2-7; 13 bases line up with TRBD2. There are 16 residues in the CDR3. In germline, CDR1 is LNHDA, CDR2 SQIVND (reference sequence). V was clipped by 5 bases and J by 3 bases; unmatched bases: 7. This CDR3 is CASSLSGTSGDYEQYF. In DNA, the CDR3 is TGTGCCAGTAGTTTATCCGGGACTAGCGGGGACTACGAGCAGTACTTC.

The chain has TRBV25-1 and TRBJ1-1; D possibly corresponds to TRBD1 (6 bases). CDR3 length: 16 residues. Trimming pared 3 bases from V and 0 bases from J, leaving 14 bases between. Germline V CDR1 and CDR2: MGHDK, SYGVNS. CDR3 sequence (DNA): TGTGCCAGCAGTGAGTTCGGAGGGGGGATGAACACTGAAGCTTTCTTT. Protein: CASSEFGGGMNTEAFF.

This clone has only a few counts. This chain joins TRBV9 and TRBJ1-5, with a weak D call TRBD1 (5 bases). CDR1 and CDR2 from the germline V gene are SGDLS and YYNGEE. This CDR3 comprises 15 residues. V lost 4 bases and J 3 bases, leaving 14 bases between the germline ends. DNA for the CDR3: TGTGCCAGCAGCCCCCGGGACGGATACAATCAGCCCCAGCATTTT. Translated, it gives CASSPRDGYNQPQHF.

The V gene is TRBV29-1, the J gene TRBJ1-3, with 8 nucleotides matching TRBD1. Per germline, CDR1 SQVTM and CDR2 ANQGSEA. This CDR3 has 14 amino acids. Trimming took 5 bases from V and 4 from J; bases not matched to a gene: 7. This CDR3 is CSVCPQGEGNTIYF. CDR3 DNA: TGCAGCGTTTGCCCACAGGGGGAAGGAAACACCATATATTTT.

This clone was counted only a few times. V usage is TRBV9 and J usage is TRBJ1-2; 7 bases align to TRBD1. Germline assignment: CDR1 SGDLS and CDR2 YYNGEE. J gave up 6 bases and V 3 bases, and 8 bases lay outside the gene matches. This CDR3 is 14 amino acids long. CDR3 amino acids: CASSADREVDGYTF. CDR3 DNA sequence: TGTGCCAGCAGCGCAGACAGGGAGGTTGATGGCTACACCTTC. Full variable domain (remainder filled in from reference TRBV9 and TRBJ1-2): DSGVTQTPKHLITATGQRVTLRCSPRSGDLSVYWYQQSLDQGLQFLIQYYNGEERAKGNILERFSAQQFPDLHSELNLSSLELGDSALYFCASSADREVDGYTFGSGTRLTVV.

The J gene is TRBJ1-1, the V gene TRBV28; D unclear. Germline V gives CDR1 MDHEN, CDR2 SYDVKM. The ends were cut back, 3 bases at V and 0 bases at J, with 8 bases in the middle. CDR3 length equals 14 residues. CDR3 sequence (DNA): TGTGCCAGCAGTTTCCCCTCAATGAACACTGAAGCTTTCTTT. It yields the protein CASSFPSMNTEAFF.

The V gene is TRBV14, the J gene TRBJ2-5; perhaps TRBD1 as D (5 bases). The CDR3 runs 15 residues. V was shortened by 1 base and J by 2 bases, with 11 bases between the two germline ends. Germline values: CDR1 SGHDN, CDR2 FVKESK. CDR3 DNA sequence: TGTGCCAGCAGCCAAGGGACGGACACTCAAGAGACCCAGTACTTC. Protein product: CASSQGTDTQETQYF.

This chain links TRBV9 with TRBJ2-7; 14 bases are a match to TRBD2. Trimming at V came to 0 bases and at J to 9 bases, leaving 17 bases not matched to a gene. CDR3 length equals 19 residues. The germline V gene has CDR1 SGDLS and CDR2 YYNGEE. This chain's CDR3 is CASSVDSSFSGTSGSGQYF. The CDR3 nucleotides are TGTGCCAGCAGCGTAGACTCATCCTTTTCCGGGACTAGCGGGAGTGGGCAGTACTTC.

J is TRBJ2-3 and V is TRBV9, with 8 positions matching TRBD2. This CDR3 region has 19 residues. Per the germline V gene, CDR1 is SGDLS and CDR2 is YYNGEE. The junction had 19 bases not matched to a gene; V was cut back by 4 bases and J by 3 bases. The CDR3 spells CASSTSDPNEREITDTQYF. The DNA for the CDR3 is TGTGCCAGCAGCACTTCAGACCCAAATGAGCGGGAGATTACAGATACGCAGTATTTT.

The chain recombines TRBV10-2 with TRBJ2-7; D might be TRBD2 (5 bases). Germline CDR1 WSHSY, CDR2 SAAADI. CDR3 length: 14 amino acids. The germline V and J ends were trimmed by 4 bases and 0 bases, with 10 bases remaining between them. The CDR3 DNA reads as TGCGCCAGCAGTGGGGGTAGCGTCTCCTACGAGCAGTACTTC. Translating it yields CASSGGSVSYEQYF.

This sequence joins TRBV4-3 and TRBJ2-7, with TRBD2 matching 11 bases. Trimming removed 0 bases from V and 2 bases from J; junction bases left unmatched: 6. The CDR3 consists of 17 residues. Germline V gene lookup returns CDR1 LGHNA and CDR2 YSLEER. The CDR3, as DNA: TGCGCCAGCAGCCAAGACCTAGCGGGAGGATCCGCCTACGAGCAGTACTTC. It encodes CASSQDLAGGSAYEQYF.

The chain employs TRBV27 and TRBJ1-5; D gene ambiguous. V lost 8 bases, J lost 5 bases, and 22 bases lay in between. Germline V lookup: CDR1 MNHEY, CDR2 SMNVEV (reference sequence). The CDR3 loop spans 16 amino acids. The CDR3 reads CASRPDTGSSYQPQHF. CDR3 coding DNA: TGTGCCAGCCGCCCAGACACGGGTTCCTCCTATCAGCCCCAGCATTTT.

V is TRBV7-6 and J is TRBJ2-5, with 8 nucleotides matching TRBD1. Germline CDR1 is SGHVS and CDR2 is FNYEAQ. V shed 1 base and J 4 bases; nucleotides not matched to a gene: 2. The CDR3 is made up of 14 amino acids. The DNA of the CDR3 is TGTGCCAGCAGCTTAGGGACAGGGCCAGAGACCCAGTACTTC. Residues: CASSLGTGPETQYF. Full variable domain (outside the CDR3, taken from reference TRBV7-6 and TRBJ2-5): GAGVSQSPRYKVTKRGQDVALRCDPISGHVSLYWYRQALGQGPEFLTYFNYEAQQDKSGLPNDRFSAERPEGSISTLTIQRTEQRDSAMYRCASSLGTGPETQYFGPGTRLLVL.

This clone was detected once. This chain uses TRBV29-1 with TRBJ2-7; weak D call: TRBD2 (6 bases). The CDR3 has 13 amino acids. Germline V gene lookup returns CDR1 SQVTM and CDR2 ANQGSEA. The ends were cut back, 7 bases at V and 1 base at J, with 14 bases in the middle. The chain's CDR3 is CSAVAAQSYEQYF. In DNA form, the CDR3 reads TGCAGCGCGGTAGCGGCTCAATCCTACGAGCAGTACTTC.

The chain has TRBV15 and TRBJ2-1, with a weak D call TRBD2 (5 bases). V shed 4 bases and J shed 0 bases, with 16 bases lying between them. In germline, CDR1 is LNHNV, CDR2 YYDKDF (reference sequence). This CDR3 has 17 residues. The DNA of the CDR3 is TGTGCCACCAGCAAAATAAACGAGGGCGTCTCCTACAATGAGCAGTTCTTC. Translated, it gives CATSKINEGVSYNEQFF. Using reference TRBV15 and TRBJ2-1 for the parts outside the CDR3, the full variable domain is DAMVIQNPRYQVTQFGKPVTLSCSQTLNHNVMYWYQQKSSQAPKLLFHYYDKDFNNEADTPDNFQSRRPNTSFCFLDIRSPGLGDTAMYLCATSKINEGVSYNEQFFGPGTRLTVL.

This clone was counted a single time. V gene TRBV7-3 combines with J gene TRBJ2-1; D may match TRBD1 or TRBD2 (5 bases each). V lost 5 bases to trimming and J lost 7 bases, with 15 bases between them. CDR1 is SGHTA, CDR2 FQGTGA, per germline. The CDR3 loop spans 14 amino acids. In nucleotides, the CDR3 is TGTGCCAGCAGCCGCGCCGGAGAGGGGAATGAGCAGTTCTTC. The encoded protein is CASSRAGEGNEQFF.

The chain is built from TRBV4-3 and TRBJ1-5; tentatively, D is TRBD1 (5 bases). V lost 0 bases, J lost 6 bases, and 9 bases lay in between. The CDR3 contains 14 residues. Germline V gives CDR1 LGHNA, CDR2 YSLEER. CDR3 nucleotides: TGCGCCAGCAGCCAAGACAGGGTCTCTCAGCCCCAGCATTTT. It is translated as CASSQDRVSQPQHF.

The V call is TRBV7-8, the J call TRBJ2-1, with D possibly called TRBD1 or TRBD2 (6 bases each). The CDR3 totals 16 residues. V shed 1 base and J shed 5 bases, with 15 bases lying between them. CDR1 is SGHVS, CDR2 FQNEAQ, per germline. The DNA of the CDR3 is TGTGCCAGCAGCTTAGGGGGGGCCGGATTACACAATGAGCAGTTCTTC. Amino acid sequence: CASSLGGAGLHNEQFF.

The genes are TRBV10-2 and TRBJ2-2, with no clear D. V lost 8 bases and J 2 bases, leaving 9 bases between the germline ends. The CDR3 loop spans 13 amino acids. Germline lookup yields CDR1 WSHSY and CDR2 SAAADI. Here the CDR3 DNA reads TGCGCCAGCGGGAACAGAAACACCGGGGAGCTGTTTTTT. Protein: CASGNRNTGELFF.

This rearrangement joins TRBV28 to TRBJ1-1, with D possibly TRBD1 on 5 matching bases. This CDR3 region has 14 residues. Germline values: CDR1 MDHEN, CDR2 SYDVKM. Trimming took off 2 bases at V and 7 bases at J, with 14 bases between the two ends. This chain's CDR3 is CASSLGREASEAFF. The CDR3 DNA follows: TGTGCCAGCAGTTTAGGCAGGGAGGCTAGTGAAGCTTTCTTT. Complete variable domain (other parts from reference TRBV28 and TRBJ1-1): DVKVTQSSRYLVKRTGEKVFLECVQDMDHENMFWYRQDPGLGLRLIYFSYDVKMKEKGDIPEGYSVSREKKERFSLILESASTNQTSMYLCASSLGREASEAFFGQGTRLTVV.

The chain employs TRBV6-1 and TRBJ2-4, with D uncertain. The CDR3 is 12 amino acids. Trimming cost V 10 bases and J 10 bases, with 17 bases left between them. CDR1 MNHNS and CDR2 SASEGT come from the germline V gene. The CDR3 DNA sequence: TGTGCCACAGGCCTAGGCGAGGCAATTCAGTACTTC. This sequence encodes CATGLGEAIQYF.